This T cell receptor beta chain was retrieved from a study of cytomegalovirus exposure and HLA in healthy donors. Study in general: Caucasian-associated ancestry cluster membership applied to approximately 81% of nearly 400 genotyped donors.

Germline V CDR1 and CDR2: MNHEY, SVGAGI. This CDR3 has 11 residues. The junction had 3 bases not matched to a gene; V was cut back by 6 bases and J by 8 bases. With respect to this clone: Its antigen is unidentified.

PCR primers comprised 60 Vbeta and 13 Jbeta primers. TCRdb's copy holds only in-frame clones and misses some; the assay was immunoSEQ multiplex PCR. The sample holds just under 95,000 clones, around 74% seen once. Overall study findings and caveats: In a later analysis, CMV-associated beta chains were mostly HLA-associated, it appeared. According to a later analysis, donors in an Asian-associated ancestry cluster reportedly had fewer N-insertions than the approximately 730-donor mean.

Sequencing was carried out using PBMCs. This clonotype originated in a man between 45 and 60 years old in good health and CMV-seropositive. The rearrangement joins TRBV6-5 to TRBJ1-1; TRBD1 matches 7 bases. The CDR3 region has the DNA TGTGCCAGCAGGGACAGGTACGAAGCTTTCTTT. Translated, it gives CASRDRYEAFF.